This TCR beta chain was identified in a study of radiotherapy plus CTLA-4 blockade in lung cancer (dated by TCRdb to between 2018 and 2020). At the level of the whole study: Among the enrolled patients, approximately 18% had an objective response, and 31% reached disease control.

Results the study describes overall, beyond this receptor: TCR clones derived from tumors expanded in peripheral blood after treatment with radiotherapy and ipilimumab. The strongest predictors of response, as reported, were early dynamic changes in blood T cell clones along with a rise in serum interferon-beta after radiation.

To note about this clone: Its antigen is unknown. It has no much larger one-base neighbor in the sample; base qualities were not kept.

Receptors were amplified or captured by the immunoSEQ multiplex PCR assay. As stored in TCRdb, this immuneACCESS dataset retains in-frame rearrangements with V and J assigned. A fraction of the clones does not appear; measured against another copy, unresolved V genes explain less than half of the discrepancy, and the remainder lacks a known reason. For this sample there are 95,000 to 150,000 clones; 70% to 90% appear just once. Jointly, the top ten make up approximately 6.6% of the sample. Looking up the germline V gene yields CDR1 SNHLY and CDR2 FYNNEI. For this chain, trimming is 8 bases at the V end and 0 bases at the J end, and the number of junction bases without a gene match is 8. The CDR3 has 16 amino acids, counting the end cysteine and phenylalanine. Of all the DNA, just the CDR3 is kept, 48 bases in frame from base 1. The study evaluated CTLA-4 blockade (ipilimumab) given together with focal radiation therapy in patients who had chemo-refractory metastatic non-small-cell lung cancer.

The sequencing used peripheral blood, collected from a patient treated with radiotherapy plus ipilimumab. The rearrangement joined TRBV2 to TRBJ2-2; 8 central bases correspond to TRBD2. The receptor comes from a human donor with non-small cell lung cancer that progressed on radiotherapy plus ipilimumab. At the DNA level, the sequence is TGTGCCAGCGCTGGAAAGCGGGAGACGAACACCGGGGAGCTGTTTTTT. It codes for CASAGKRETNTGELFF.